The 31 T cell receptor beta chains below all came from one sample that was sequenced in a study of cytomegalovirus exposure and HLA in healthy donors. The PCR was carried out with 60 Vbeta primers and 13 Jbeta primers. Here immunoSEQ multiplex PCR was the method, and the copy in TCRdb shows in-frame clones only, minus some. The top ten clones hold 1.6% of a sample with around 110,000 clones, over 70% of them seen once. The sample consisted of PBMCs. These receptors were collected from a woman aged 18-29 years in good health and CMV-seronegative.

The chain is built from TRBV11-2 and TRBJ1-1; possible D gene TRBD1, 5 bases. The CDR3 length is 15 residues. CDR1 and CDR2 from the germline V gene are SGHAT and FQNNGV. V lost 1 base and J lost 1, with 10 bases in between. The CDR3: CASSLVGPPNTEAFF. CDR3 sequence (DNA): TGTGCCAGCAGCTTAGTGGGGCCCCCGAACACTGAAGCTTTCTTT.

The chain combines TRBV4-1 with TRBJ2-7; D is perhaps TRBD1 (6 bases). The germline CDR1 and CDR2 sequences are MGHRA and YSYEKL. V dropped 3 bases and J dropped 4 bases, with 10 bases sitting between them. The CDR3 contains 13 residues. For the CDR3, the DNA is TGCGCCAGCAGCCAGCGTACAGGGTACGAGCAGTACTTC. This gives the protein CASSQRTGYEQYF.

V and J are TRBV7-9 and TRBJ2-1, with a tentative D call TRBD2 (6 bases). Deletions cut 5 bases from V and 2 bases from J, with 16 bases between. This CDR3 region has 16 residues. Germline values: CDR1 SEHNR, CDR2 FQNEAQ (reference sequence). CDR3 loop: CASSDPSGSAYNEQFF. In DNA, the CDR3 is TGTGCCAGCAGCGACCCGAGCGGGTCAGCCTACAATGAGCAGTTCTTC.

The CDR3 DNA reads as TGTGCCAGCAGCCGGGACAGGGTGGTAGGGGAAGCTTTCTTT. Its translation: CASSRDRVVGEAFF. The gene calls are TRBV7-8 and TRBJ1-1; TRBD1 aligns across 9 bases. CDR1 is SGHVS and CDR2 is FQNEAQ in the germline V gene. V lost 5 bases, J lost 8 bases, and 9 bases stayed unmatched. The CDR3 totals 14 residues.

This chain connects TRBV30 to TRBJ2-7; 7 bases are shared with TRBD1. J was trimmed by 3 bases and V by 3 bases; bases with no gene match: 11. CDR1 is GTSNPN, CDR2 SVGIG, per germline (reference sequence). This CDR3 has 15 amino acids. CDR3 in amino acids: CAWSFTRDRDYEQYF. CDR3 sequence (DNA): TGTGCCTGGAGCTTTACTCGGGACAGAGACTACGAGCAGTACTTC.

This chain uses TRBV2 with TRBJ2-7, with D possibly being TRBD1 (5 bases). Looked up from germline, CDR1 is SNHLY and CDR2 is FYNNEI. CDR3 length: 15 amino acids. The germline V and J ends were trimmed by 2 bases and 2 bases, with 13 bases remaining between them. CDR3 coding DNA: TGTGCCAGCAGTGAAAGCAGGGCGAGTACCTACGAGCAGTACTTC. It specifies CASSESRASTYEQYF.

The chain couples TRBV9 to TRBJ2-2, with unresolved D. Trimming left V 0 bases short and J 5 bases short, with 14 bases between. The germline V gene encodes CDR1 SGDLS and CDR2 YYNGEE. This CDR3 comprises 16 residues. Written as DNA, the CDR3 is TGTGCCAGCAGCGTAGAGCCGACGGTCGGGACCGGGGAGCTGTTTTTT. It is translated as CASSVEPTVGTGELFF.

This chain uses TRBV28 with TRBJ1-3, with 7 bases that match TRBD1. J gave up 4 bases and V 6 bases, and 9 bases lay outside the gene matches. Germline CDR1 MDHEN, CDR2 SYDVKM. This CDR3 is built from 15 residues. The CDR3, as DNA: TGTGCCAGCAGGCTAGGGGGCGCGGAAGGAAACACCATATATTTT. Translated: CASRLGGAEGNTIYF.

J is TRBJ2-1 and V is TRBV5-6, with 10 bases aligning to TRBD2. The germline CDR1 and CDR2 sequences are SGHDT and YYEEEE. Germline trimming cut 3 bases from V and 6 bases from J; bases unmatched to any gene: 6. The CDR3 consists of 15 residues. Written as DNA, the CDR3 is TGTGCCAGCAGCTCCCTAGCGGGGGACCGCAATGAGCAGTTCTTC. This sequence encodes CASSSLAGDRNEQFF.

V is TRBV27 and J is TRBJ2-3, with TRBD1 identical over 12 bases. Germline-derived CDR1 and CDR2 are MNHEY and SMNVEV (reference sequence). Losses at the gene ends were 0 bases for V and 7 bases for J; bases not matched to a gene: 5. This CDR3 region has 16 residues. CDR3 in DNA: TGTGCCAGCAGTTTATCTAGGGACAGGGGGCGATATACGCAGTATTTT. Translated: CASSLSRDRGRYTQYF.

This clone has only a few counts. The chain has TRBV2 and TRBJ1-1; the D is unclear. Germline V gene lookup returns CDR1 SNHLY and CDR2 FYNNEI. Trimming took 2 bases from V and 0 from J, leaving 10 bases between them. CDR3 length equals 15 residues. CDR3 in amino acids: CASSESLSMNTEAFF. CDR3 DNA: TGTGCCAGCAGTGAATCCCTGAGTATGAACACTGAAGCTTTCTTT. Full variable domain (outside the CDR3, taken from reference TRBV2 and TRBJ1-1): EPEVTQTPSHQVTQMGQEVILRCVPISNHLYFYWYRQILGQKVEFLVSFYNNEISEKSEIFDDQFSVERPDGSNFTLKIRSTKLEDSAMYFCASSESLSMNTEAFFGQGTRLTVV.

In regard to this clone: The germline gene is not matched at one end of the junction; a read error may be the cause. The chain combines TRBV7-7 with TRBJ1-6, with D possibly matching TRBD1 (5 bases). Germline V gene lookup returns CDR1 SSHAT and CDR2 FNYEAQ (reference sequence). CDR3 length: 18 residues. The CDR3 bases are TGTGCTAGCACCTTAACAAGGGGCCTTTACTCCTATAATTCACCCCTCCACTTT. Protein product: CASTLTRGLYSYNSPLHF.

This chain links TRBV25-1 with TRBJ1-6, with D possibly being TRBD1 (5 bases). V was clipped by 2 bases and J by 9 bases, with 14 bases between them. CDR3 length equals 15 residues. Germline CDR1 and CDR2: MGHDK and SYGVNS. Here the CDR3 DNA reads TGTGCCAGCAGTGAACCTGACAGAGCGAGTTCACCCCTCCACTTT. Residues: CASSEPDRASSPLHF.

The J gene is TRBJ2-1, the V gene TRBV11-1; tentatively, D is TRBD2 (6 bases). The CDR3 length is 13 residues. V was shortened by 2 bases and J by 7 bases, with 9 bases between the two germline ends. Germline values: CDR1 SGHAT, CDR2 FQDESV (reference sequence). The CDR3 coding sequence is TGTGCCAGCAGCTTATTTGGGGGGAATGAGCAGTTCTTC. Translated, it gives CASSLFGGNEQFF.

The J gene is TRBJ1-2, the V gene TRBV30, with TRBD1 identical over 7 bases. Unmatched junction bases numbered 1, after V lost 1 base and J lost 2 bases. The CDR3 is 13 residues long. Germline V gene data show CDR1 as GTSNPN and CDR2 as SVGIG (reference sequence). The CDR3 sequence is CAWSDRGNYGYTF. The CDR3, as DNA: TGTGCCTGGAGTGACAGGGGCAACTATGGCTACACCTTC.

The J gene is TRBJ1-2, the V gene TRBV9, with 7 bases matching TRBD1. The CDR3 is 14 residues long. Germline CDR1 and CDR2: SGDLS and YYNGEE. Trimming took 4 bases from V and 8 from J; bases not matched to a gene: 11. The CDR3 loop is CASSPRGGGQGYTF. The CDR3 coding sequence is TGTGCCAGCAGCCCCAGGGGTGGGGGACAGGGCTACACCTTC.

The CDR3 protein is CASSWGTGDSPLHF. Here the CDR3 DNA reads TGTGCCAGCAGCTGGGGGACAGGGGATTCACCCCTCCACTTT. The rearrangement links TRBV5-4 to TRBJ1-6; 10 nucleotides line up with TRBD1. V was clipped by 3 bases and J by 8 bases; unmatched bases: 2. The CDR3 loop spans 14 amino acids. CDR1 SGHNT and CDR2 YYREEE come from the germline V gene (reference sequence).

The CDR3 spells CASSAANPFTYEQYF. In DNA form, the CDR3 reads TGTGCCAGCAGCGCGGCTAATCCATTTACCTACGAGCAGTACTTC. V and J are TRBV5-6 and TRBJ2-7; no definite D call. Trimming pared 4 bases from V and 2 bases from J, leaving 16 bases between. In germline, CDR1 is SGHDT, CDR2 YYEEEE. This CDR3 has 15 residues.

The table lists this clone with a count of one. Written as DNA, the CDR3 is TGTGCCAGCAGCTTATCCGCAGGGTGGGACTATGGCTACACCTTC. This sequence encodes CASSLSAGWDYGYTF. The rearrangement uses TRBV7-8 and TRBJ1-2, with D perhaps TRBD1 (5 bases). The germline V and J ends were trimmed by 2 bases and 3 bases, with 13 bases remaining between them. The CDR3 has 15 amino acids. Germline CDR1 and CDR2: SGHVS and FQNEAQ. The full variable domain, its missing parts supplied by reference TRBV7-8 and TRBJ1-2, is GAGVSQSPRYKVAKRGQDVALRCDPISGHVSLFWYQQALGQGPEFLTYFQNEAQLDKSGLPSDRFFAERPEGSVSTLKIQRTQQEDSAVYLCASSLSAGWDYGYTFGSGTRLTVV.

The gene calls are TRBV6-5 and TRBJ2-3, with D perhaps matching TRBD2 (5 bases). The V end lost 0 bases, the J end lost 2 bases, and 12 bases lay between the germline ends. The CDR3 has 16 amino acids. Per the germline V gene, CDR1 is MNHEY and CDR2 is SVGAGI. The DNA of the CDR3 is TGTGCCAGCAGTTACTCGAGCGGAATAATCACAGATACGCAGTATTTT. Translated: CASSYSSGIITDTQYF.

The rearrangement joins TRBV27 to TRBJ2-7, with TRBD1 matching over 10 bases. The CDR3 is 14 residues long. The V and J ends lost 5 bases and 3 bases, in that order; junction bases with no gene match: 4. The germline gives CDR1 MNHEY, CDR2 SMNVEV (reference sequence). CDR3 loop: CASSSRDRGYEQYF. Written as DNA, the CDR3 is TGTGCCAGCAGTAGCCGGGACAGGGGCTACGAGCAGTACTTC.

The chain combines TRBV29-1 with TRBJ2-2; 11 nucleotides agree with TRBD2. With 1 base clipped from V and 7 bases from J, the junction kept 14 bases outside the gene matches. The CDR3 covers 18 residues. The V gene's germline CDR1 is SQVTM and CDR2 ANQGSEA. CDR3 loop: CSVEVHILAGGGSGELFF. Here the CDR3 DNA reads TGCAGCGTTGAAGTCCACATCCTAGCGGGGGGAGGAAGCGGGGAGCTGTTTTTT.

This sequence joins TRBV4-1 and TRBJ2-3; TRBD1 matches at 7 bases. Germline CDR1 is MGHRA and CDR2 is YSYEKL. The CDR3 loop spans 16 amino acids. Trimming removed 3 bases from V and 4 bases from J; junction bases left unmatched: 10. The CDR3 DNA is TGCGCCAGCAGCCAGGTACAGGGGAAGAGGGCAGATACGCAGTATTTT. The encoded protein is CASSQVQGKRADTQYF.

The V and J genes are TRBV19 and TRBJ1-2; D not certain. This CDR3 region has 14 residues. Germline CDR1 and CDR2: LNHDA and SQIVND (reference sequence). Trimming cost V 7 bases and J 4 bases, with 16 bases left between them. The CDR3: CASTMRVSSYGYTF. The CDR3 bases are TGTGCCAGTACCATGAGGGTGTCGAGCTATGGCTACACCTTC. The variable domain in full, with the rest retrieved from reference TRBV19 and TRBJ1-2, is DGGITQSPKYLFRKEGQNVTLSCEQNLNHDAMYWYRQDPGQGLRLIYYSQIVNDFQKGDIAEGYSVSREKKESFPLTVTSAQKNPTAFYLCASTMRVSSYGYTFGSGTRLTVV.

As for this clone: This sample also contains other DNA sequences that code for the same CDR3. The V gene is TRBV5-1, the J gene TRBJ1-1; possibly TRBD1 for D (5 bases). The germline gives CDR1 SGHRS, CDR2 YFSETQ. Trimming removed 0 bases from V and 4 bases from J, with 10 bases in between. The CDR3 contains 14 residues. The CDR3: CASSLDGGGTEAFF. CDR3 sequence (DNA): TGCGCCAGCAGCTTGGATGGGGGGGGCACTGAAGCTTTCTTT.

This clone was observed once. This chain links TRBV28 with TRBJ1-2; no clear D. Trimming left V 3 bases short and J 3 bases short, with 14 bases between. The CDR3 consists of 15 residues. The germline V gene encodes CDR1 MDHEN and CDR2 SYDVKM. The CDR3 DNA follows: TGTGCCAGCAGTTTGGGAGGCCAAAGGGACTATGGCTACACCTTC. It is translated as CASSLGGQRDYGYTF.

The V call is TRBV30, the J call TRBJ1-1, with D possibly matching TRBD1 (6 bases). V was cut by 3 bases and J by 1 base, with 9 bases left in between. CDR1 and CDR2 (germline): GTSNPN, SVGIG (reference sequence). The CDR3 length is 13 residues. The CDR3 sequence: CAWSQGQNTEAFF. The CDR3 bases are TGTGCCTGGAGCCAGGGGCAGAACACTGAAGCTTTCTTT.

V usage is TRBV10-3 and J usage is TRBJ2-2, with D possibly being TRBD1 (6 bases). This CDR3 contains 11 residues. CDR1 and CDR2 from the germline V gene are ENHRY and SYGVKD. V lost 3 bases and J 13 bases, leaving 9 bases between the germline ends. The CDR3 here is CAISEQGGLFF. CDR3 bases: TGTGCCATCAGTGAACAGGGTGGGCTGTTTTTT.

V and J are TRBV28 and TRBJ1-5; unclear D gene. V lost 4 bases and J lost 6, with 7 bases in between. The CDR3 is 12 amino acids. CDR1 and CDR2 (germline): MDHEN, SYDVKM. CDR3 sequence reads: CASSSVSQPQHF. The CDR3 DNA reads TGTGCCAGCAGTTCCGTTAGTCAGCCCCAGCATTTT.

The chain uses TRBV5-1 and TRBJ2-1; D might be TRBD2 (6 bases). The CDR3 length is 16 residues. Trimming removed 4 bases from V and 0 bases from J, with 14 bases in between. Germline V gene lookup returns CDR1 SGHRS and CDR2 YFSETQ. CDR3 bases: TGCGCCAGCAGCCCCTCGGCGGGGAGCTCCTACAATGAGCAGTTCTTC. As protein: CASSPSAGSSYNEQFF.

This clone was seen only once. This chain joins TRBV4-1 and TRBJ2-1; D is unresolved. Germline V gene sequence: CDR1 MGHRA, CDR2 YSYEKL. Trimming removed 1 base from V and 8 bases from J, with 9 bases in between. The CDR3 covers 13 residues. CDR3 sequence: CASSQVSIHEQFF. For the CDR3, the DNA is TGCGCCAGCAGCCAAGTGAGCATCCATGAGCAGTTCTTC.